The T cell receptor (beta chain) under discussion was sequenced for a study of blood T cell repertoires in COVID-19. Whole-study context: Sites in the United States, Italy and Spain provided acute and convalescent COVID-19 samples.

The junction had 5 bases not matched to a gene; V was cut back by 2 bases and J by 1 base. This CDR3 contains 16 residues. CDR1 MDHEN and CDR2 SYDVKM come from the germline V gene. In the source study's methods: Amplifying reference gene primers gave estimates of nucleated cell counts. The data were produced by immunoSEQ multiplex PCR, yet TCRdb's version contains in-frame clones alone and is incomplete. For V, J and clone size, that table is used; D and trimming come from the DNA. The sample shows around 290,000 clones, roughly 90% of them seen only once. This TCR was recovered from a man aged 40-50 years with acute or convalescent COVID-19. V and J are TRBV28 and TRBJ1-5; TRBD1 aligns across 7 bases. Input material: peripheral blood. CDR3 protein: CASSLPGTVSNQPQHF. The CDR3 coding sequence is TGTGCCAGCAGTTTACCCGGGACAGTAAGCAATCAGCCCCAGCATTTT.